These T cell receptor beta chains were read from a single sample in a study of graft-versus-host responses after intestinal transplantation. Libraries were prepared by immunoSEQ multiplex PCR; TCRdb keeps only in-frame clonotypes and omits some of them. The sample has around 67,000 clones, 85% to 90% seen once. These TCRs are of unknown antigen specificity. Sequenced material: unstimulated CD8+ T cells sorted from spleen or lymph node cells, taken before transplant. These receptors came from a human donor who was the organ donor for an intestinal transplant. The CDR3 runs from the conserved cysteine through the conserved F or W. The D gene is left open where the match is weak. Some rows have no size entry. The others give once, few or many, or a class for an expanded clone.

D gene	V gene	clone size	J gene	CDR3 DNA	CDR3 protein
NA	TRBV4-1	NA	TRBJ2-3	TGCGCCAGCAGGGGGGGTACAGATACGCAGTATTTT	CASRGGTDTQYF
NA	TRBV28	NA	TRBJ2-3	TGTGCCAGCAGTTTGACCAGGCTCAACACAGATACGCAGTATTTT	CASSLTRLNTDTQYF
TRBD2	TRBV27	NA	TRBJ2-3	TGTGCCAGCAGGCCCGGGACTAGCGGGTCTGCTCGGTATTTT	CASRPGTSGSARYF
TRBD2	TRBV15	NA	TRBJ2-3	TGTGCCACCAGCAGGGACGGGGGGGTCACAGATACGCAGTATTTT	CATSRDGGVTDTQYF
NA	TRBV4-3	NA	TRBJ2-4	TGCGCCAGCAGCCAGTATGGGAACAGGGCGAGCGAGGAAAACATTCAGTACTTC	CASSQYGNRASEENIQYF
NA	TRBV28	NA	TRBJ2-3	TGTGCCAAAAGGCGGCCGGATACGCAGTATTTT	CAKRRPDTQYF
TRBD1	TRBV27	NA	TRBJ1-2	TGTGCCAGCAGTTTAGACCGGACAGGGGGCGATGGCTACACCTTC	CASSLDRTGGDGYTF
NA	TRBV29-1	once	TRBJ1-1	TGCAGCGGACATCATAACACTGAAGCTTTCTTT	CSGHHNTEAFF
TRBD1	TRBV27	NA	TRBJ1-2	TGTGCCAGCAGTTTGGGACAGAACTATGGCTACACCTTC	CASSLGQNYGYTF
TRBD2	TRBV27	NA	TRBJ2-3	TGTGCCAGCAGTTTGGGGACTAGCCGGGTATTGGCGCAGTATTTT	CASSLGTSRVLAQYF
TRBD2	TRBV7-2	NA	TRBJ2-5	TGTGCCAGCAGCCTCATCCCCGGGGGGGTATCAGAGACCCAGTACTTC	CASSLIPGGVSETQYF
TRBD2	TRBV13	NA	TRBJ2-1	TGTGCCAGCAGCCTGGGGACTACTATGTCCAATATAAATGAGCAGTTCTTC	CASSLGTTMSNINEQFF
NA	TRBV7-8	NA	TRBJ2-1	TGTGCCAGCAGCTTAGGGGCCAGGGGTGTCGATGAGCAGTTCTTC	CASSLGARGVDEQFF
NA	TRBV14	NA	TRBJ1-2	TGTGCCAGCAGCCATACTTATTTCTATGGCTACACCTTC	CASSHTYFYGYTF
TRBD1	TRBV7-9	NA	TRBJ1-1	TGTGCCAGCAGCCTGGACAGGGTAATCACTGAAGCTTTCTTT	CASSLDRVITEAFF
TRBD2	TRBV7-9	NA	TRBJ2-3	TGTGCCAGCACCCTCGGGGGGGCCGGAGATACGCAGTATTTT	CASTLGGAGDTQYF
NA	TRBV4-2	NA	TRBJ2-1	TGTGCCAGCAGCTCTAACAATTGGAGTGAGCAGTTCTTC	CASSSNNWSEQFF
TRBD2	TRBV6-1	NA	TRBJ2-3	TGTGCCAGCAGTGTAATGACTAGCTCAATAGGGGATACGCAGTATTTT	CASSVMTSSIGDTQYF
TRBD2	TRBV9	NA	TRBJ2-3	TGTGCCAGCAGCGTAGTGAGCGGGGGGGGAGGAACGCAGTATTTT	CASSVVSGGGGTQYF
NA	TRBV29-1	NA	TRBJ2-2	TGCAGCGTTGAAGACGGCAGGGGAGACACCGGGGAGCTGTTTTTT	CSVEDGRGDTGELFF
NA	TRBV11-1	NA	TRBJ2-3	TGTGCCAGCAGCCCCACCGGGGGGCTGTTAGGTACGCAGTATTTT	CASSPTGGLLGTQYF
NA	TRBV5-1	NA	TRBJ2-1	TGCGCCAGCAGCTCGCGGGACGATTACAATGAGCAGTTCTTC	CASSSRDDYNEQFF
NA	TRBV7-8	NA	TRBJ2-1	TGTGCCAGCAGCTTAGTTGGAGACAATGAGCAGTTCTTC	CASSLVGDNEQFF
TRBD2	TRBV9	NA	TRBJ2-5	TGTGCCAGCAGCGGGGGAGGGCTTAGGGAGACCCAGTACTTC	CASSGGGLRETQYF
TRBD1	TRBV18	NA	TRBJ1-5	TGTGCCAGCTCCCTCACCGGGACAGGGGAGGGACAGCCCCAGCATTTT	CASSLTGTGEGQPQHF
NA	TRBV7-8	NA	TRBJ2-3	TGTGCCAGCAGCATACCGGGGGGAGGGGGAGGTAGCACAGATACGCAGTATTTT	CASSIPGGGGGSTDTQYF
NA	TRBV5-6	NA	TRBJ1-5	TGTGCCAGCAGCCTACAGGGATCGGGAGGTCAGCCCCAGCATTTT	CASSLQGSGGQPQHF
NA	TRBV30	NA	TRBJ1-5	TGTGCCTGGAGCCGGCCGGGACTGAGAAATCAGCCCCAGCATTTT	CAWSRPGLRNQPQHF
TRBD2	TRBV6-4	NA	TRBJ2-1	TGTGCCAGCAGTGACTCTGAAAGCGGGGGGGCTTCGGATGAGCAGTTCTTC	CASSDSESGGASDEQFF
NA	TRBV4-2	NA	TRBJ2-5	TGTGCCAGCAGCCAAGTGTTGGGGCTATCGGAGACCCAGTACTTC	CASSQVLGLSETQYF
NA	TRBV6-5	NA	TRBJ2-1	TGTGCCAGCAGTTATAGTCCCTCGGACTCACAGCAGTTCTTC	CASSYSPSDSQQFF